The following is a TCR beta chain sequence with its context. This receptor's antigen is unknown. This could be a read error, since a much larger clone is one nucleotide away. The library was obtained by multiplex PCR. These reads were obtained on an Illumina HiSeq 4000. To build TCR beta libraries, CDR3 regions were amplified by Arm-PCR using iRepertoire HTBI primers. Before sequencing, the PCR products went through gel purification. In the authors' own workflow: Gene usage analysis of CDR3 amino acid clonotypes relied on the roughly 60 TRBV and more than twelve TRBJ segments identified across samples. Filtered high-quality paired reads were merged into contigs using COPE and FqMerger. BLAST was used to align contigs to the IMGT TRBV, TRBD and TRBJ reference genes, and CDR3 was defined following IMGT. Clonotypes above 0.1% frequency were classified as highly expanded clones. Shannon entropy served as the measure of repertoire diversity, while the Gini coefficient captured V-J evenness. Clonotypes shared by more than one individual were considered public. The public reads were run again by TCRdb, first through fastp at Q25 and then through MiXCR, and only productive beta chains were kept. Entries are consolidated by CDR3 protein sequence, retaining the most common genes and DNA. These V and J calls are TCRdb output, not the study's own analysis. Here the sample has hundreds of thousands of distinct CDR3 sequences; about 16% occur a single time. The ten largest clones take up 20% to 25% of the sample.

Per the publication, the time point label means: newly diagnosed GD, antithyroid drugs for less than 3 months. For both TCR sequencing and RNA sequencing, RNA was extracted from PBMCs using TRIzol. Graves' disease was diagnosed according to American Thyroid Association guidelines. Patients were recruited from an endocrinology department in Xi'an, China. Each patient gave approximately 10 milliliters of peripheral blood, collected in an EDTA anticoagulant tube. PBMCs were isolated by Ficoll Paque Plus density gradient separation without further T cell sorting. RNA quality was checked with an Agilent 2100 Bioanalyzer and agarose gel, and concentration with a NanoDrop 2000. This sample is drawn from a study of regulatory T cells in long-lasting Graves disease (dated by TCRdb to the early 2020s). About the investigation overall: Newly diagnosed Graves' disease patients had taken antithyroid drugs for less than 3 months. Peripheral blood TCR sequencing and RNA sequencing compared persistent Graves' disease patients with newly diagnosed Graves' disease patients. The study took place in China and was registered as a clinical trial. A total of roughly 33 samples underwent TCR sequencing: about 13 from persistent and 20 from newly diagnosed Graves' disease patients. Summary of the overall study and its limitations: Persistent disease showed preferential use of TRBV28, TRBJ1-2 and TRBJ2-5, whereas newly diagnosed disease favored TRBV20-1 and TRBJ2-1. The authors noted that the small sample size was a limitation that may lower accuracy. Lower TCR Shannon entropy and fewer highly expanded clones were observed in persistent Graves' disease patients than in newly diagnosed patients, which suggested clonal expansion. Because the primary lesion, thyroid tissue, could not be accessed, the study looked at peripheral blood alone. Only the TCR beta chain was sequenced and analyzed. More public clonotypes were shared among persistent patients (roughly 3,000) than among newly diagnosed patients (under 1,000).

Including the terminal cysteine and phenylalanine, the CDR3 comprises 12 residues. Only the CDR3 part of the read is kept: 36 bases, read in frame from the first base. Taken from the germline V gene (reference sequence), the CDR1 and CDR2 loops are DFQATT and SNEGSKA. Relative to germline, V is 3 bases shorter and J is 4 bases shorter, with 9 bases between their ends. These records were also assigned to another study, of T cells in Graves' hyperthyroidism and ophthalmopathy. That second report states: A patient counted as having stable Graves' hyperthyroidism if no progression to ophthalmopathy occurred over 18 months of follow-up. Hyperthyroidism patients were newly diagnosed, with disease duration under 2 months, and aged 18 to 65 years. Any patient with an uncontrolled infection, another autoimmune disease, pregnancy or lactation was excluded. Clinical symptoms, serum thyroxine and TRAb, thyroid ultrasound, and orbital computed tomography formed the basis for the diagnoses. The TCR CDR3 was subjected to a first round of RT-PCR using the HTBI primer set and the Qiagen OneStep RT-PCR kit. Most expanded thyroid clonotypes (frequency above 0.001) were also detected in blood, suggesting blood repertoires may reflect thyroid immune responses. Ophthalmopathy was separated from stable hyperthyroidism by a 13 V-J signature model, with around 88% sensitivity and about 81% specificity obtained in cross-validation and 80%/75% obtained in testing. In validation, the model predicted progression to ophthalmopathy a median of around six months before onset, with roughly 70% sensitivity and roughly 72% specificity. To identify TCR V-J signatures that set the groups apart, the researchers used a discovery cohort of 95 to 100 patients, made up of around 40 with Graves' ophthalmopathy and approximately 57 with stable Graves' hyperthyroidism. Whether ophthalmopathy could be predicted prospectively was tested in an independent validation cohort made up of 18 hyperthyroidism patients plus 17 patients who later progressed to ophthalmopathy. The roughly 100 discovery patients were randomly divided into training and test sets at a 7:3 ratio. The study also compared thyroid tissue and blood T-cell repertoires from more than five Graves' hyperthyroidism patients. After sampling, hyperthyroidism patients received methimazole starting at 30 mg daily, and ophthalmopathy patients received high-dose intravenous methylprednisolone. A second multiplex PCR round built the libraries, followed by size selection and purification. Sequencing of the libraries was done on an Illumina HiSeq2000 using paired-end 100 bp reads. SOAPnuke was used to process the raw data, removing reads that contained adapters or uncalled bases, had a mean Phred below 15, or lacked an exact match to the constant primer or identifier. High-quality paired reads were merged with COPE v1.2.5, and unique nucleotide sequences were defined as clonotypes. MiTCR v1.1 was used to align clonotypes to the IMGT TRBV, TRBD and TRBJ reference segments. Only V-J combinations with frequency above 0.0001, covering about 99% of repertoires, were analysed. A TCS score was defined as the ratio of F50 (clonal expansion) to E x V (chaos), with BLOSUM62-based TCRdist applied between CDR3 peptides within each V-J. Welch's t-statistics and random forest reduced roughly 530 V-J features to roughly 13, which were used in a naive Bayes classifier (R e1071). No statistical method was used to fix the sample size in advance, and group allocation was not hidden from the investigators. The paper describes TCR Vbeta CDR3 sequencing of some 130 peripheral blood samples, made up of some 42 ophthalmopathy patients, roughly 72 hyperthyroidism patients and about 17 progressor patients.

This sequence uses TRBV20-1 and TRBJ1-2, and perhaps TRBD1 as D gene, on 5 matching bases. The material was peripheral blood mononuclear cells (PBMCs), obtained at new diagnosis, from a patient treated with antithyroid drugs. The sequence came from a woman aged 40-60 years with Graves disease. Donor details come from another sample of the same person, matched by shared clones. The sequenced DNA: TGCAGTGCTAGGGCCAGGGCCTATGGCTACACCTTC. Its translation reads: CSARARAYGYTF.